Listed below are T cell receptor beta chains from one sample, sequenced in a study of CD8+CD57+ T cells in acquired aplastic anemia. MiXCR, run by TCRdb on the reads, gives a single entry per CDR3 protein. The sample contains 450,000 to 600,000 distinct CDR3 sequences, less than 35% of which appear only once. The sequenced material came from sorted CD4+, CD8+, or CD8+CD57+ T cells (not recorded which) from PBMCs. All receptors come from a human donor with aplastic anemia. The conserved cysteine and the conserved F or W are not part of the CDR3 here. Each record gives: V gene, J gene, CDR3 protein.

>TRBV2|TRBJ2-2
ASRAGGGELF
>TRBV9|TRBJ1-4
ASSLGAGPWEKLF
>TRBV30|TRBJ1-2
AWSADREHGYT
>TRBV11-2|TRBJ2-1
ASSLFPPGQDRWDGQF
>TRBV19|TRBJ1-1
ASSRQINTEAF
>TRBV5-6|TRBJ1-3
ASSLDRRGGNTIY
>TRBV7-3|TRBJ2-7
ASSLRGQLSYEQY
>TRBV6-1|TRBJ2-7
ASSTGQGGYEQY
>TRBV6-5|TRBJ2-7
ASSYSDVSYEQY
>TRBV24-1|TRBJ2-1
ATSAARPRQEQF
>TRBV5-4|TRBJ2-3
ASSLNLAGGLDTQY
>TRBV2|TRBJ1-1
ASSGASGLFTEAF
>TRBV20-1|TRBJ1-1
SASWDRSFWNTEAF
>TRBV20-1|TRBJ1-2
SASTVYGYT
>TRBV10-3|TRBJ1-2
ASSPTGGGSGYT
>TRBV3-1|TRBJ1-2
ASSQQQGVYGYT
>TRBV29-1|NA
SVDTGDYEQY
>TRBV30|TRBJ2-1
AWSGGQVMNEQF
>TRBV6-1|TRBJ2-7
ASSPVDRDPSDEQY
>TRBV18|TRBJ1-2
ASSPRSPESRYT
>TRBV7-9|TRBJ1-1
ASSPARGSLTEAF
>TRBV25-1|TRBJ2-3
ASSWTSGRNTDTQY
>TRBV20-1|TRBJ2-3
SARGTGLFQY
>TRBV4-3|TRBJ2-1
ASSQSRLDNEQF
>TRBV25-1|TRBJ1-5
ASSLTGLYQPQH
>TRBV2|TRBJ2-1
ASSPAQTGRRNNEQF
>TRBV10-3|TRBJ1-1
AISEPNRGGGTEAF
>TRBV2|TRBJ2-2
ASSERGPGELF
>TRBV19|TRBJ1-1
ASSIGTTEAF
>TRBV29-1|TRBJ2-3
SVRQGAFTDTQY
>TRBV24-1|TRBJ1-5
ATSSGRGGPETQH
>TRBV15|TRBJ2-7
ATSEGVTNYEQY
>TRBV10-3|TRBJ2-3
AIGTSGLTDTQY
>TRBV20-1|TRBJ1-5
SARVTGDSNQPQH
>TRBV25-1|TRBJ2-7
ASSMRTGTTTYERY
>TRBV20-1|TRBJ1-6
SARKFEGAVNSPLH